The 12 T cell receptor beta chains listed next were all sequenced from one sample in a study of regulatory T cells in long-lasting Graves disease. As for time point: newly diagnosed GD, antithyroid drugs for less than 3 months. Scientists built the TCR library using RNA that was extracted from PBMCs. For TCR beta, libraries came from iRepertoire HTBI primers and Arm-PCR of CDR3 regions. Using its own MiXCR run on the multiplex PCR reads, TCRdb lists one record per CDR3 protein. This table holds roughly 610,000 distinct CDR3 sequences, about 15% found once. In addition, the sample was reused for a study of T cells in Graves' hyperthyroidism and ophthalmopathy.

Sample: peripheral blood mononuclear cells (PBMCs), taken at new diagnosis, from a patient treated with antithyroid drugs. The receptors originated from a man between 18 and 35 years old with Graves disease.

The chain combines TRBV5-6 with TRBJ2-7; 10 positions agree with TRBD1. The CDR3 has 13 amino acids. The V gene end was trimmed by 6 bases and the J gene end by 4 bases; junction bases not matched to a gene: 4. Germline V lookup: CDR1 SGHDT, CDR2 YYEEEE. CDR3 in DNA: TGTGCCAGCATAGGGACAGGGGCGTACGAGCAGTACTTC. It translates to CASIGTGAYEQYF. Supplemented by reference TRBV5-6 and TRBJ2-7, the full variable domain reads DAGVTQSPTHLIKTRGQQVTLRCSPKSGHDTVSWYQQALGQGPQFIFQYYEEEERQRGNFPDRFSGHQFPNYSSELNVNALLLGDSALYLCASIGTGAYEQYFGPGTRLTVT.

This clonotype was seen repeatedly, ten times or more. The rearrangement uses TRBV7-9 and TRBJ1-2; D call uncertain. The germline V and J ends were trimmed by 1 base and 6 bases, with 9 bases remaining between them. The CDR3 loop spans 13 amino acids. Germline V lookup: CDR1 SEHNR, CDR2 FQNEAQ (reference sequence). This CDR3 reads CASSLGVKDGYTF. CDR3 nucleotide sequence: TGTGCCAGCAGCTTAGGGGTTAAAGATGGCTACACCTTC.

The chain joins TRBV11-1 to TRBJ2-7; 8 bases fit TRBD1. With V trimmed by 5 bases and J by 0 bases, 6 bases remained unmatched. Germline-derived CDR1 and CDR2 are SGHAT and FQDESV (reference sequence). This CDR3 has 15 amino acids. The CDR3 loop reads CASSTRQGNSYEQYF. In DNA form, the CDR3 reads TGTGCCAGCAGCACCCGACAGGGGAACTCCTACGAGCAGTACTTC.

This clonotype came up many times. Relative to the germline gene, one junction end is altered; a read error may explain this. This chain uses TRBV7-2 with TRBJ2-1; D is unclear. The CDR3 runs to 15 residues. Germline V gene lookup returns CDR1 SGHTA and CDR2 FQGNSA. CDR3 nucleotide sequence: TGTGCCAGCAGCTTACGGCCCCTCGTCTACTATGAGCAGTTCTTC. Amino acids: CASSLRPLVYYEQFF.

V gene TRBV11-2 combines with J gene TRBJ2-7, with a possible D match to TRBD2 (5 bases). The CDR3 runs to 14 residues. Trimming removed 5 bases from V and 2 bases from J, with 13 bases in between. CDR1 is SGHAT and CDR2 is FQNNGV in the germline V gene. The CDR3 sequence: CASSPLRRTYEQYF. The CDR3, as DNA: TGTGCCAGCAGCCCCTTAAGGAGGACCTACGAGCAGTACTTC.

This clonotype was recorded a few times. This sequence joins TRBV29-1 and TRBJ2-5, with D possibly called TRBD1 or TRBD2 (6 bases each). The V gene's germline CDR1 is SQVTM and CDR2 ANQGSEA. V lost 6 bases and J 2 bases, leaving 16 bases between the germline ends. This CDR3 spans 14 amino acids. The CDR3 nucleotides read TGCAGCGTCAGAAGGCCGGGGGCACAAGAGACCCAGTACTTC. It is translated as CSVRRPGAQETQYF.

This clonotype was observed many times. The chain combines TRBV11-2 with TRBJ2-7; no clear D. The CDR3 is 14 amino acids. Germline V gene lookup returns CDR1 SGHAT and CDR2 FQNNGV. V was trimmed by 1 base and J by 7 bases, leaving 14 bases between them. The chain's CDR3 is CASSLAGSLGEQYF. CDR3 bases: TGTGCCAGCAGCTTAGCGGGTTCTCTGGGGGAGCAGTACTTC.

This clonotype was counted at least ten times. The chain joins TRBV11-2 to TRBJ2-7, with D hard to call. The V gene lost 5 bases and the J gene lost 0 bases, with 8 bases spanning the gap. Germline V gene sequence: CDR1 SGHAT, CDR2 FQNNGV. The CDR3 has 13 residues. The CDR3 sequence is CASSPASSYEQYF. CDR3 bases: TGTGCCAGCAGCCCCGCCTCCTCCTACGAGCAGTACTTC.

This clonotype appeared a single time. The chain joins TRBV5-1 to TRBJ2-1; TRBD2 matches at 12 bases. Losses at the gene ends were 7 bases for V and 7 bases for J; bases not matched to a gene: 12. There are 16 residues in the CDR3. Germline values: CDR1 SGHRS, CDR2 YFSETQ. The CDR3 loop reads CASSRPRLAGDNEQFF. CDR3 coding DNA: TGCGCCAGCTCCCGGCCGAGACTAGCGGGAGATAATGAGCAGTTCTTC.

This clonotype appeared many times. This chain connects TRBV6-1 to TRBJ2-3; TRBD2 agrees at 7 bases. The germline gives CDR1 MNHNS, CDR2 SASEGT. V lost 7 bases to trimming and J lost 6 bases; unmatched junction nucleotides: 7. This CDR3 contains 13 residues. CDR3 sequence (DNA): TGTGCCAGCACCCTCGGGGGAGGGGATACGCAGTATTTT. This encodes CASTLGGGDTQYF.

To note about this clonotype: Germline and junction disagree at one end, which may indicate a read error. The J gene is TRBJ2-1, the V gene TRBV9; 7 bases agree with TRBD2. Germline CDR1 SGDLS, CDR2 YYNGEE. This CDR3 has 14 residues. The CDR3 DNA reads TGTGCCAGCAGAGTAGTCCTAGCGGACAATGAGCAGTTCTTC. It encodes CASRVVLADNEQFF.

This clonotype showed up many times. The rearrangement joins TRBV28 to TRBJ2-3; D remains unclear. CDR1 MDHEN and CDR2 SYDVKM come from the germline V gene. The CDR3 runs to 13 residues. Trimming cost V 8 bases and J 0 bases, with 9 bases left between them. DNA of the CDR3: TGTGCCAGCGAAAAGTTTAGCACAGATACGCAGTATTTT. Translated: CASEKFSTDTQYF.